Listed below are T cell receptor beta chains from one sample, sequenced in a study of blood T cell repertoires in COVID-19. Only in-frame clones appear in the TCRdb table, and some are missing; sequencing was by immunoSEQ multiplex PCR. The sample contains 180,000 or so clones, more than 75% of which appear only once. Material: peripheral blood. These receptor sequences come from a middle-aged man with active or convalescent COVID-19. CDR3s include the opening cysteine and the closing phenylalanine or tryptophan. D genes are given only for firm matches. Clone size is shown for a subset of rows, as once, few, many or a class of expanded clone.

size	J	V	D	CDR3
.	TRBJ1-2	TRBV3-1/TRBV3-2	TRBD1	CASSQELTGARYGYTF
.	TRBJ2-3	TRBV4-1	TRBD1	CASSRPGQGKADTQYF
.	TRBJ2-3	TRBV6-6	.	CASIGVGVGGTDTQYF
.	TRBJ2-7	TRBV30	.	CAWSASFSGFGYEQYF
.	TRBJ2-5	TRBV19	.	CASSTGLQETQYF
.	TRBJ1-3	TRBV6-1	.	CASSEMYSSGNTIYF
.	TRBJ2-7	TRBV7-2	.	CASSFPGSYEQYF
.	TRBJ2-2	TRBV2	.	CASSEANGGQLFF
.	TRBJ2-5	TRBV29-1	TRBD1	CSVVFRDRGLETQYF
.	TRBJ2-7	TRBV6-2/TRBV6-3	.	CASSGSGTSYEQYF
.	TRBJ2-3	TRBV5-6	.	CASSSRGVSTDTQYF
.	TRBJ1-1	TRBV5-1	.	CASSLGGATEAFF
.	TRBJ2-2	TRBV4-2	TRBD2	CASSQGGSGGTGELFF
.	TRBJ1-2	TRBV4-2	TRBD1	CASSHPTDRTGNNYGYTF
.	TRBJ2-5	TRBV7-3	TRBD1	CASSLRGDDRGETQYF
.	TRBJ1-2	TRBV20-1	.	CSASGTQANYGYTF
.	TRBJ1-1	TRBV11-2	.	CASSLGVGGRTEAFF
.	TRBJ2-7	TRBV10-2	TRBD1	CASRLGTAHEQYF
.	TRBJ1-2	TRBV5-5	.	CASSFRGGDGYTF
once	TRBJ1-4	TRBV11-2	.	CASSLKGATNEKLFF
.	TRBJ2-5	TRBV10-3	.	CAISGSQETQYF
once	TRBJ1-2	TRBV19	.	CASSIDRRLGFANYGYTF